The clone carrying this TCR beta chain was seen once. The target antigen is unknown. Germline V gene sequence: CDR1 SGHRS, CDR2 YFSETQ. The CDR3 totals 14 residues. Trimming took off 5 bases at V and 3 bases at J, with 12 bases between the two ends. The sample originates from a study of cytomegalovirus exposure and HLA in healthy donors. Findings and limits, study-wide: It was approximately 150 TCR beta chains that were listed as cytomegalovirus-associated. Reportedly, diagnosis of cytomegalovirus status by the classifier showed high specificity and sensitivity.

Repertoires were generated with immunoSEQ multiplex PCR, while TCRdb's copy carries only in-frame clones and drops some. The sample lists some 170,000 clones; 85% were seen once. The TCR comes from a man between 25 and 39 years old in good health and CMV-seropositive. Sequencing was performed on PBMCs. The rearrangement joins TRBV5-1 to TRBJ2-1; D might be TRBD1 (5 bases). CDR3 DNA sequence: TGCGCCAGCAGGCCCGACAGCAACTACAATGAGCAGTTCTTC. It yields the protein CASRPDSNYNEQFF.